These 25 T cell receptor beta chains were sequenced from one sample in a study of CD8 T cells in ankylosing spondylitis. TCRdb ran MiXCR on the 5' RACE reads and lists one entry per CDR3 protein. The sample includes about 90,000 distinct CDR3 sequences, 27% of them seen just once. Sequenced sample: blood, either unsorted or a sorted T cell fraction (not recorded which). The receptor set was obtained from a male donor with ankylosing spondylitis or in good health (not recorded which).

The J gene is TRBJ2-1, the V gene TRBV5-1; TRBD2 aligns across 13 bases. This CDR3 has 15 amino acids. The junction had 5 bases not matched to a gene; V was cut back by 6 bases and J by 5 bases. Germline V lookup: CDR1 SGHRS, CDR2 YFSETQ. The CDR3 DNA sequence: TGCGCCAGCACAGGACTAGCGGGAGTTGACAATGAGCAGTTCTTC. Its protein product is CASTGLAGVDNEQFF.

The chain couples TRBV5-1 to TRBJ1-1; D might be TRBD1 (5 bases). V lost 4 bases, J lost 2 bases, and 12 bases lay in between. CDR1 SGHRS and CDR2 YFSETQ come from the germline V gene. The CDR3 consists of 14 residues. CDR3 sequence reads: CASSTGTYNTEAFF. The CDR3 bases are TGCGCCAGCAGCACGGGGACGTATAACACTGAAGCTTTCTTT.

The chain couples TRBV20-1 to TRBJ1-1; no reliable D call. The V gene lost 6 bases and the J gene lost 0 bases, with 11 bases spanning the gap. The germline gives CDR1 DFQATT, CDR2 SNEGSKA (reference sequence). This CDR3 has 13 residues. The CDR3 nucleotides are TGCAGTGCCACACCGGTCGTGAACACTGAAGCTTTCTTT. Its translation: CSATPVVNTEAFF.

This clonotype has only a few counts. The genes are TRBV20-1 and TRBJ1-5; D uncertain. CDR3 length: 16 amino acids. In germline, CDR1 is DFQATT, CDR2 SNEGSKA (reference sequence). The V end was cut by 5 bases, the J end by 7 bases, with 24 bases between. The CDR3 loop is CSAASSGPRRTQPQHF. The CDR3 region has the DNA TGCAGTGCTGCCTCCTCCGGGCCCCGTCGGACCCAGCCCCAGCATTTT.

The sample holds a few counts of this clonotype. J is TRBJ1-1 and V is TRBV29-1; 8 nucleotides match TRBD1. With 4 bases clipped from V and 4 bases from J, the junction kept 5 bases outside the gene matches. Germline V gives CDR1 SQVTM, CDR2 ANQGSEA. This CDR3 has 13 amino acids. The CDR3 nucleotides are TGCAGCGTTGTCAGGGGGCGGACCACTGAAGCTTTCTTT. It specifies CSVVRGRTTEAFF. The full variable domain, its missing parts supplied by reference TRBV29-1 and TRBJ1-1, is SAVISQKPSRDICQRGTSLTIQCQVDSQVTMMFWYRQQPGQSLTLIATANQGSEATYESGFVIDKFPISRPNLTFSTLTVSNMSPEDSSIYLCSVVRGRTTEAFFGQGTRLTVV.

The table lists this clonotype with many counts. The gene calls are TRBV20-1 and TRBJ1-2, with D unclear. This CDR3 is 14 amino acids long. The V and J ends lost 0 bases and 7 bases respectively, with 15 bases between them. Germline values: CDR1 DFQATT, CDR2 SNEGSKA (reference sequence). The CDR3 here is CSARDHSAEAGYTF. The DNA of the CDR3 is TGCAGTGCTAGAGACCATTCGGCGGAGGCTGGCTACACCTTC.

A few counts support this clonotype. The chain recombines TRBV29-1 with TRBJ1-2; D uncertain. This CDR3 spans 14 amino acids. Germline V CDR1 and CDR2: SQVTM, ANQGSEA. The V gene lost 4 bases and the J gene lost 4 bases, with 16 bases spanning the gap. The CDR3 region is CSVAPPGLPYGYTF. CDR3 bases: TGCAGCGTTGCCCCTCCAGGCCTGCCCTATGGCTACACCTTC.

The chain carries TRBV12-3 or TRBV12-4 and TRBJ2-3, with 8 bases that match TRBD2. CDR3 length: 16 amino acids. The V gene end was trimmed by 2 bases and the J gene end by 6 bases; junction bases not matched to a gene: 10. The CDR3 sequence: CASSLQRLSGKDTQYF. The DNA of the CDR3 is TGTGCCAGCAGTTTACAGAGGCTTAGCGGGAAGGATACGCAGTATTTT.

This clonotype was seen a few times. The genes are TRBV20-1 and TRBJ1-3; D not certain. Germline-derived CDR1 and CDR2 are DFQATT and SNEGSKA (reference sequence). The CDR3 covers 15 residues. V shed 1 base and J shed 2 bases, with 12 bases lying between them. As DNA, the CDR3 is TGCAGTGCTAGAGCGCCCGGAGGGCCTGGAAACACCATATATTTT. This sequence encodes CSARAPGGPGNTIYF.

The CDR3 sequence: CASRRAFGTGVVEQYF. The CDR3 bases are TGTGCCAGCAGGCGCGCCTTCGGGACAGGGGTGGTCGAGCAGTACTTC. The rearrangement uses TRBV6-1 and TRBJ2-7; the match to TRBD1 covers 10 bases. The V segment lost 6 bases and the J segment 6 bases; nucleotides outside the gene matches: 14. The CDR3 is 16 residues long. Germline CDR1 reads MNHNS; CDR2 reads SASEGT.

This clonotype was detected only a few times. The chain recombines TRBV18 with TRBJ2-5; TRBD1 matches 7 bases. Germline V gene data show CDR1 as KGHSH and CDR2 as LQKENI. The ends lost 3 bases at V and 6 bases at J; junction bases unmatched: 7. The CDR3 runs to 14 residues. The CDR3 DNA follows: TGTGCCAGCTCACCTTCCGGACAGGAGAAGACCCAGTACTTC. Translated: CASSPSGQEKTQYF.

CDR3 protein: CSASFRGDYEQYF. CDR3 bases: TGCAGTGCTAGTTTTAGAGGGGACTACGAGCAGTACTTC. The chain carries TRBV20-1 and TRBJ2-7; possibly TRBD1 or TRBD2 for D (5 bases each). V was clipped by 3 bases and J by 3 bases, with 12 bases between them. There are 13 residues in the CDR3. Germline CDR1 is DFQATT and CDR2 is SNEGSKA (reference sequence).

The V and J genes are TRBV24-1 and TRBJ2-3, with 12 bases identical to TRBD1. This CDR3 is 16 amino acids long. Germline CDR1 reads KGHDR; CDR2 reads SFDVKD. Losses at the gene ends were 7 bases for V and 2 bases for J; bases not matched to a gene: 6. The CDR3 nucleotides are TGTGCCACCAGCTCCGGGACAGGGGGCGTCACAGATACGCAGTATTTT. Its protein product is CATSSGTGGVTDTQYF.

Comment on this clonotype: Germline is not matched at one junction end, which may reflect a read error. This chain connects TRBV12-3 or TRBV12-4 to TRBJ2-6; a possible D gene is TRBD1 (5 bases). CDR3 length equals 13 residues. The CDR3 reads CASSDSGANGLTF. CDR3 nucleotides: TGTGCCAGCAGCGATTCTGGGGCCAACGGCCTGACTTTC.

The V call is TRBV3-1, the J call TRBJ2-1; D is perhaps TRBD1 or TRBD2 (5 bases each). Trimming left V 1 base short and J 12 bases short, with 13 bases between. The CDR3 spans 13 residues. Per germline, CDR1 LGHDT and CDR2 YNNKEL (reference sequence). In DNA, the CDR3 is TGTGCCAGCAGCCAAGGGGACGCGCGGAGGCAGTTCTTC. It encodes CASSQGDARRQFF.

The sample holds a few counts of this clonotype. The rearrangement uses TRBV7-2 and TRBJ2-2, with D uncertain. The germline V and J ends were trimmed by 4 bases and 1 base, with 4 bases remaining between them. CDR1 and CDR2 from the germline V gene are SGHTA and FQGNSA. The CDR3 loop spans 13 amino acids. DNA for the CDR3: TGTGCCAGCAGCTCCGGGAACACCGGGGAGCTGTTTTTT. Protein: CASSSGNTGELFF.

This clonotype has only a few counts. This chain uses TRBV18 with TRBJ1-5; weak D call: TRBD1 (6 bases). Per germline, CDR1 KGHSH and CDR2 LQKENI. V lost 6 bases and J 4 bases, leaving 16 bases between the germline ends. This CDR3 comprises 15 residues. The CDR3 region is CASSPIQGTNQPQHF. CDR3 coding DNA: TGTGCCAGCTCGCCTATCCAGGGGACTAATCAGCCCCAGCATTTT.

CDR3 sequence reads: CSAINSGKSENNEQFF. For the CDR3, the DNA is TGCAGTGCTATAAATAGCGGAAAAAGCGAGAACAATGAGCAGTTCTTC. This sequence joins TRBV20-1 and TRBJ2-1; D is perhaps TRBD2 (6 bases). The germline V gene has CDR1 DFQATT and CDR2 SNEGSKA (reference sequence). The CDR3 loop spans 16 amino acids. V was shortened by 4 bases and J by 5 bases, with 21 bases between the two germline ends.

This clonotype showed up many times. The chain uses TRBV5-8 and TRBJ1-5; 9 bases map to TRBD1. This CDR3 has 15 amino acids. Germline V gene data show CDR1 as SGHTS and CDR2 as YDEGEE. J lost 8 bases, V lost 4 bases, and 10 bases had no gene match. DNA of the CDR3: TGTGCCAGCAGCACCGGGGACAGGGTATGGAAGCCCCAGCATTTT. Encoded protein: CASSTGDRVWKPQHF. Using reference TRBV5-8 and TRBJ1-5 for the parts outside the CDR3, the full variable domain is EAGVTQSPTHLIKTRGQQATLRCSPISGHTSVYWYQQALGLGLQFLLWYDEGEERNRGNFPPRFSGRQFPNYSSELNVNALELEDSALYLCASSTGDRVWKPQHFGDGTRLSIL.

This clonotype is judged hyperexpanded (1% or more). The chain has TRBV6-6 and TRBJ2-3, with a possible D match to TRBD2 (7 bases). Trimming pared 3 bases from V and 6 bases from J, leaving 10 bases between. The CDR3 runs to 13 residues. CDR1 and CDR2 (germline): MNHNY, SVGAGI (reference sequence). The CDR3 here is CASSYRGGDTQYF. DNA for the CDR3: TGTGCCAGCAGTTATCGCGGGGGCGATACGCAGTATTTT.

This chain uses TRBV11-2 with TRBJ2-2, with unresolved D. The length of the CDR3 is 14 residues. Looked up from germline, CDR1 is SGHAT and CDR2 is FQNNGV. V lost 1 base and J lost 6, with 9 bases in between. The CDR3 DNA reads TGTGCCAGCAGCTTAGGTTTCCTAGCCGGGGAGCTGTTTTTT. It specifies CASSLGFLAGELFF.

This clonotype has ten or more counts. The CDR3 reads CASSSGGSWGQYF. The CDR3 DNA is TGTGCCAGCAGCTCAGGGGGGTCTTGGGGGCAGTACTTC. The chain has TRBV7-8 and TRBJ2-7; maybe TRBD1 (7 bases). The CDR3 consists of 13 residues. V was pared by 4 bases and J by 9 bases, with 16 bases between. Germline V CDR1 and CDR2: SGHVS, FQNEAQ.

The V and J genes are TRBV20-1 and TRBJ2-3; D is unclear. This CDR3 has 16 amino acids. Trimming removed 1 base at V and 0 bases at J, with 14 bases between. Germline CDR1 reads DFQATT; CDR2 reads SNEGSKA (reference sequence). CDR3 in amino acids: CSARGPAVPSTDTQYF. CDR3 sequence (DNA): TGCAGTGCTAGAGGACCCGCGGTTCCTAGCACAGATACGCAGTATTTT.

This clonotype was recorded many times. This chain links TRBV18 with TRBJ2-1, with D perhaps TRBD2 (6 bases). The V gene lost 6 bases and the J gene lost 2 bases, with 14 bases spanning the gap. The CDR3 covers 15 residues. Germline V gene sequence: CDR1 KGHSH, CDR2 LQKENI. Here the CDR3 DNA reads TGTGCCAGCTCCCCTGGGGACTCCGCCTACAATGAGCAGTTCTTC. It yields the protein CASSPGDSAYNEQFF.

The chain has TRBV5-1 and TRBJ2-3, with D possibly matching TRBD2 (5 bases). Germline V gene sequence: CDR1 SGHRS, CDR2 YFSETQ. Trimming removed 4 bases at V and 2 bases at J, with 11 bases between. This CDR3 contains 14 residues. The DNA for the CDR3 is TGCGCCAGCAGCGACTACCCGAACACAGATACGCAGTATTTT. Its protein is CASSDYPNTDTQYF.